Each of the 9 T cell receptor beta chains below was sequenced from the same sample in a study of sequential checkpoint blockade in melanoma (dated by TCRdb to the late 2010s). Libraries came from the immunoSEQ multiplex PCR assay. TCRdb re-hosts the immuneACCESS table, in-frame sequences only. Its copies lack some clones; in the studies checked, an unresolved V gene accounts for under half of them, and the cause for the rest is not known. The sample data list 18,000 or so clones, and roughly 74% of these were observed just once. 34% of the sample rests with the top ten. The treatment or condition label, as the study defines it: randomized to nivolumab then ipilimumab (arm A) or the reverse (arm B). This sample comprised CD8+ T cells sorted from blood (inferred from file names), obtained from a patient given nivolumab and ipilimumab in sequence. The origin of the receptors is a human donor with melanoma.

The chain links TRBV5-4 to TRBJ2-1, with 9 nucleotides matching TRBD2. V was pared by 4 bases and J by 4 bases, with 9 bases of the junction left unmatched. The germline gives CDR1 SGHNT, CDR2 YYREEE (reference sequence). This CDR3 has 16 residues. CDR3 protein: CASSTDSSGGYNEQFF. The CDR3, as DNA: TGTGCCAGCAGCACCGATAGTAGCGGGGGTTACAATGAGCAGTTCTTC.

The V gene is TRBV6-5, the J gene TRBJ1-2; D not resolved. CDR1 and CDR2 (germline): MNHEY, SVGAGI. V lost 5 bases and J lost 4, with 11 bases in between. The CDR3 has 13 residues. The CDR3 protein is CASSEEEIYGYTF. The CDR3 DNA is TGTGCCAGCAGTGAAGAAGAGATCTATGGCTACACCTTC.

V is TRBV15 and J is TRBJ1-1; D is perhaps TRBD1 (5 bases). Trimming removed 0 bases at V and 7 bases at J, with 12 bases between. This CDR3 has 14 amino acids. Germline V gene sequence: CDR1 LNHNV, CDR2 YYDKDF (reference sequence). The CDR3 coding sequence is TGTGCCACCAGCAGAGATAGGGGACTTAATGAAGCTTTCTTT. Translating it yields CATSRDRGLNEAFF.

The chain is built from TRBV29-1 and TRBJ1-1; 10 bases line up with TRBD1. The CDR3 is made up of 13 amino acids. Germline assignment: CDR1 SQVTM and CDR2 ANQGSEA. Trimming took 7 bases from V and 1 from J; bases not matched to a gene: 3. The CDR3 loop is CSAGQGGNTEAFF. DNA for the CDR3: TGCAGCGCCGGACAGGGGGGGAACACTGAAGCTTTCTTT.

The V gene is TRBV6-5, the J gene TRBJ1-2; D might be TRBD1 (5 bases). The CDR3 totals 12 residues. Germline CDR1 reads MNHEY; CDR2 reads SVGAGI. V was pared by 8 bases and J by 5 bases, with 12 bases between. CDR3 DNA: TGTGCCAGCGGTTGGGGGGGGTATGGCTACACCTTC. Amino acid sequence: CASGWGGYGYTF.

A few counts support this clone. This sequence joins TRBV13 and TRBJ1-2; 12 bases match TRBD1. Germline CDR1 PRHDT, CDR2 FYEKMQ (reference sequence). Unmatched junction bases numbered 6, after V lost 2 bases and J lost 8 bases. This CDR3 has 15 amino acids. CDR3 nucleotide sequence: TGTGCCAGCAGCTTAAGGGGACAGGGGGCGAAAGGCTACACCTTC. Its translation: CASSLRGQGAKGYTF.

This clone showed up just a few times. J is TRBJ2-7 and V is TRBV4-3, with TRBD2 matching over 8 bases. CDR1 is LGHNA, CDR2 YSLEER, per germline. The CDR3 runs to 14 residues. Trimming took 6 bases from V and 0 from J; bases not matched to a gene: 4. The CDR3 spells CASRPGLDSYEQYF. The CDR3 nucleotides read TGCGCCAGCAGACCGGGACTAGACTCCTACGAGCAGTACTTC.

The chain has TRBV5-1 and TRBJ2-7; no clear D. V was clipped by 3 bases and J by 6 bases, with 22 bases between them. Germline V lookup: CDR1 SGHRS, CDR2 YFSETQ. The CDR3 has 16 amino acids. The CDR3, as DNA: TGCGCCAGCAGCTACACTCCTGGTTTAGTCTCTAGCGAGCAGTACTTC. Translation gives CASSYTPGLVSSEQYF.

The count of this clone is one. J is TRBJ2-1 and V is TRBV9; TRBD2 is a possible D gene (6 bases). CDR3 length: 15 amino acids. V lost 3 bases and J 4 bases, leaving 14 bases between the germline ends. Germline V gene sequence: CDR1 SGDLS, CDR2 YYNGEE. CDR3 sequence reads: CASSAGGRDYNEQFF. The CDR3, as DNA: TGTGCCAGCAGCGCCGGGGGACGGGATTACAATGAGCAGTTCTTC.